A selection of T cell receptor beta chains follows, all from one sample in a study of Ad26.COV2.S vaccination and SARS-CoV-2 variants. Using immunoSEQ multiplex PCR, the repertoire was profiled, and TCRdb retains in-frame clones only, with some absent. Of 75,000 to 100,000 clones listed, more than 65% are singletons. The sequences come from peripheral blood, collected after recovery from COVID-19. The receptors shown here come from a human donor who had recovered from COVID-19. Both conserved end residues are trimmed from each CDR3. The D gene is left open where the match is weak. Rows give clone size only sometimes, using once, few, many, or a class for an expanded clone.

D gene	clone size	V gene	J gene	CDR3 protein
TRBD1	.	TRBV25-1	TRBJ2-5	ASSESFGTGKQETQY
.	few	TRBV6-2/TRBV6-3	TRBJ2-7	ASSYGRRYEQY
.	.	TRBV12-5	TRBJ2-2	ASGLVPTGELF
.	.	TRBV6-2/TRBV6-3	TRBJ1-6	ASSYSSVPLH
.	.	TRBV5-1	TRBJ1-4	ASSLAPVAAKREKLF
.	once	TRBV28	TRBJ2-1	ASSRADTYSEQF
.	few	TRBV19	TRBJ2-4	ASSIRIQGGLAKNIQY
.	.	TRBV29-1	TRBJ1-2	SVEGGGYT
.	.	TRBV5-5	TRBJ1-2	ASSVGLYGYT
.	.	TRBV7-9	TRBJ2-7	ASSAGPELSYEQY
.	.	TRBV7-2	TRBJ2-5	ASSLEQGQKTQY
.	.	TRBV7-8	TRBJ1-2	ASSLGGWPGHNYGYT
.	.	TRBV27	TRBJ2-7	ASSPLYEQY
TRBD1	once	TRBV6-2/TRBV6-3	TRBJ1-5	ASSYWDRGWLH
.	few	TRBV6-5	TRBJ2-7	ASRPLGYYEQY
TRBD1	once	TRBV3-1/TRBV3-2	TRBJ2-7	ASSRGQGYEQY
.	.	TRBV28	TRBJ2-1	ASSLGGRANEQF
.	.	TRBV9	TRBJ2-1	ASSFPGLPERNEQF
TRBD2	.	TRBV7-3	TRBJ2-5	ASSHRPGLGQETQY
.	.	TRBV15	TRBJ2-1	ATSRDRSNEQF
.	once	TRBV20-1	TRBJ2-1	SARESVQLI
.	.	TRBV27	TRBJ1-2	ASSFARSYGYT
.	.	TRBV28	TRBJ2-7	ASSLLSRAGLTRAYEQY
TRBD2	.	TRBV9	TRBJ2-5	ASSYSGVYQETQY
TRBD1	once	TRBV2	TRBJ1-1	ASSDPTGGNWAGAF
.	.	TRBV4-1	TRBJ1-2	ASSEASRRKYYGYT
TRBD2	.	TRBV5-8	TRBJ2-7	ASSQMGLAGASPVLEQY
.	.	TRBV29-1	TRBJ2-1	SVRSGPNNEQF
TRBD1	.	TRBV9	TRBJ2-2	ASSTKGTGFPGELF
.	.	TRBV5-1	TRBJ2-7	ASSSGHSSYEQY
TRBD2	.	TRBV11-2	TRBJ2-2	ASSPLFSGRIKGELF
.	.	TRBV25-1	TRBJ2-7	ASSDRGTPGGHEQY
.	.	TRBV27	TRBJ2-7	ASSLDGYSYEQY
TRBD2	.	TRBV29-1	TRBJ2-1	SVEAGTSGINEQF
.	.	TRBV2	TRBJ1-4	ASRLGANEKLF
TRBD1	.	TRBV12-3/TRBV12-4	TRBJ2-1	ASKTGGHNEQF
TRBD2	few	TRBV10-2	TRBJ2-7	ASSGLAGSTSYEQY
.	.	TRBV2	TRBJ1-1	ASSDGMNTEAF
.	few	TRBV28	TRBJ1-5	ASSLTGGNQPQH
TRBD1	few	TRBV19	TRBJ1-1	ASSPFGAGGASTEAF
TRBD2	.	TRBV28	TRBJ2-2	ASSPSASGNTGELF
TRBD2	.	TRBV6-2/TRBV6-3	TRBJ2-7	ASSKAGTSYEQY
.	.	TRBV5-4	TRBJ2-7	ASSSGEPRYEQY
.	few	TRBV6-1	TRBJ2-7	ASSDLLGGYEQY
TRBD2	.	TRBV14	TRBJ2-7	ASSLLTSGSHEQY
.	once	TRBV27	TRBJ1-5	ASSGAGFNQPQH
TRBD1	.	TRBV4-3	TRBJ2-7	ASSQSRKGQGWTYEQY
.	.	TRBV3-1/TRBV3-2	TRBJ1-5	ASSPGQHSNQPQH
TRBD2	.	TRBV25-1	TRBJ2-1	ASSVPSGRDNEQF
TRBD2	.	TRBV10-2	TRBJ2-7	ASSEAGGPIEQY
.	.	TRBV11-2	TRBJ2-3	ASSLEGGDTQY
.	.	TRBV3-1/TRBV3-2	TRBJ1-1	ASSLLNTEAF
.	few	TRBV29-1	TRBJ2-5	SVERGAGETQY
.	.	TRBV7-9	TRBJ2-7	ASSLDFEPYEQY
.	few	TRBV2	TRBJ1-6	ASSDLGGGSPLH
.	.	TRBV10-2	TRBJ1-1	ASSPLAVNTEAF
TRBD1	.	TRBV4-3	TRBJ1-5	ASSQRQGFRQPQH
.	many	TRBV20-1	TRBJ1-3	SALSSGTIY
.	once	TRBV7-2	TRBJ1-6	ASSRDGDNSPLH